These 20 T cell receptor beta chains originate from one sample sequenced in a study of blood T cell repertoires in COVID-19. The method was immunoSEQ multiplex PCR; TCRdb's version includes in-frame clones alone and lacks a portion of them. The profile shows 200,000 to 250,000 clones, about nine tenths of them singletons. Sequenced sample: peripheral blood. These receptor sequences come from a man aged 25-40 years with COVID-19, enrolled during active disease.

The chain carries TRBV30 and TRBJ2-5, with 7 bases fitting TRBD2. The V segment lost 4 bases and the J segment 0 bases; nucleotides outside the gene matches: 2. CDR3 length equals 13 residues. Germline V gives CDR1 GTSNPN, CDR2 SVGIG (reference sequence). The CDR3 coding sequence is TGTGCCTGGACTAGCGGACACCAAGAGACCCAGTACTTC. It translates to CAWTSGHQETQYF.

This clone has only one observation. V usage is TRBV5-1 and J usage is TRBJ2-3; 8 nucleotides align to TRBD2. The CDR3 loop spans 16 amino acids. The J segment lost 0 bases and the V segment lost 0 bases, leaving 3 bases of the junction unmatched. The germline V gene has CDR1 SGHRS and CDR2 YFSETQ. CDR3 in amino acids: CASSLASGGSTDTQYF. CDR3 sequence (DNA): TGCGCCAGCAGCTTGGCCAGCGGGGGAAGCACAGATACGCAGTATTTT. The full variable domain, rest sourced from reference TRBV5-1 and TRBJ2-3, is KAGVTQTPRYLIKTRGQQVTLSCSPISGHRSVSWYQQTPGQGLQFLFEYFSETQRNKGNFPGRFSGRQFSNSRSEMNVSTLELGDSALYLCASSLASGGSTDTQYFGPGTRLTVL.

This clone was found once. The DNA of the CDR3 is TGTGCCAGCAGCTCACTTGGGGGGGTGGGAGAGACCCAGTACTTC. It specifies CASSSLGGVGETQYF. This chain links TRBV6-5 with TRBJ2-5, with 7 bases fitting TRBD2. The V and J ends lost 6 bases and 4 bases, in that order; junction bases with no gene match: 11. Germline V gene sequence: CDR1 MNHEY, CDR2 SVGAGI. The CDR3 covers 15 residues.

The CDR3 DNA is TGTGCCTGGAGTCCCCCGGCAGGGTGGGATGCCTATGGCTACACCTTC. Translating gives CAWSPPAGWDAYGYTF. V usage is TRBV30 and J usage is TRBJ1-2; maybe TRBD1 (5 bases). The V and J ends lost 2 bases and 4 bases respectively, with 20 bases between them. The CDR3 extends over 16 amino acids. In germline, CDR1 is GTSNPN, CDR2 SVGIG (reference sequence).

The V and J genes are TRBV5-1 and TRBJ1-1, with TRBD1 identical over 7 bases. The CDR3 contains 14 residues. The V gene end was trimmed by 4 bases and the J gene end by 3 bases; junction bases not matched to a gene: 6. Germline V gene data show CDR1 as SGHRS and CDR2 as YFSETQ. CDR3 protein: CASSTSGGHTEAFF. DNA for the CDR3: TGCGCCAGCAGCACATCAGGGGGGCACACTGAAGCTTTCTTT.

The chain is built from TRBV24-1 and TRBJ2-5; weak D call: TRBD1 (6 bases). The CDR3 runs 16 residues. Trimming removed 2 bases at V and 2 bases at J, with 14 bases between. Germline V CDR1 and CDR2: KGHDR, SFDVKD. Written as DNA, the CDR3 is TGTGCCACCAGTGATTCGAAAGGGGGTATTCAAGAGACCCAGTACTTC. Protein product: CATSDSKGGIQETQYF.

V and J are TRBV27 and TRBJ1-1; D is unresolved. Trimming cost V 4 bases and J 0 bases, with 6 bases left between them. Germline CDR1 reads MNHEY; CDR2 reads SMNVEV (reference sequence). This CDR3 is 13 amino acids long. The CDR3 protein is CASSYTLNTEAFF. The CDR3 nucleotides are TGTGCCAGCAGTTATACTCTGAACACTGAAGCTTTCTTT.

The J gene is TRBJ1-5, the V gene TRBV30, with D possibly being TRBD1 (5 bases). With 3 bases removed from V and 2 bases from J, the gap between germline ends came to 8 bases. This CDR3 is 13 amino acids long. Germline V lookup: CDR1 GTSNPN, CDR2 SVGIG (reference sequence). CDR3 bases: TGTGCCTGGAGCCTAGGGGGCAATCAGCCCCAGCATTTT. Protein: CAWSLGGNQPQHF.

J is TRBJ2-3 and V is TRBV5-5, with D unresolved. CDR1 and CDR2 from the germline V gene are SGHKS and YYEKEE (reference sequence). V was trimmed by 7 bases and J by 6 bases, leaving 12 bases between them. This CDR3 spans 12 amino acids. Here the CDR3 DNA reads TGTGCCAGCGCCCAAATTGAGGATACGCAGTATTTT. Its translation is CASAQIEDTQYF.

On this clone: In the same sample, other DNA sequences code for this CDR3. V is TRBV9 and J is TRBJ1-5; D is unresolved. There are 14 residues in the CDR3. Germline V gene data show CDR1 as SGDLS and CDR2 as YYNGEE. Deletions cut 4 bases from V and 0 bases from J, with 8 bases between. The CDR3 here is CASSLTDSNQPQHF. The CDR3 DNA reads TGTGCCAGCAGCCTCACAGATAGCAATCAGCCCCAGCATTTT. Based on the CDR3 plus reference TRBV9 and TRBJ1-5, the full variable domain is DSGVTQTPKHLITATGQRVTLRCSPRSGDLSVYWYQQSLDQGLQFLIQYYNGEERAKGNILERFSAQQFPDLHSELNLSSLELGDSALYFCASSLTDSNQPQHFGDGTRLSIL.

The V call is TRBV18, the J call TRBJ2-7; D uncertain. The CDR3 is made up of 11 amino acids. V lost 3 bases and J 7 bases, leaving 7 bases between the germline ends. Per the germline V gene, CDR1 is KGHSH and CDR2 is LQKENI. The CDR3 here is CASSPDGEQYF. In DNA form, the CDR3 reads TGTGCCAGCTCACCCGACGGGGAGCAGTACTTC.

This clone was found once. V gene TRBV3-1 (or the pseudogene TRBV3-2) combines with J gene TRBJ1-2; 9 nucleotides align to TRBD1. The CDR3 runs to 13 residues. Germline values: CDR1 LGHDT, CDR2 YNNKEL (reference sequence). V lost 2 bases to trimming and J lost 8 bases; unmatched junction nucleotides: 3. CDR3: CASSQRTGAGYTF. CDR3 nucleotide sequence: TGTGCCAGCAGCCAAAGGACAGGGGCCGGCTACACCTTC.

As to this clone: The same CDR3 is also encoded by other DNA sequences in this sample. The chain has TRBV5-1 and TRBJ2-7, with TRBD1 matching 8 bases. The CDR3 has 14 residues. Germline values: CDR1 SGHRS, CDR2 YFSETQ. The V and J ends lost 0 bases and 5 bases, in that order; junction bases with no gene match: 4. CDR3 bases: TGCGCCAGCAGCTTGGGACAGGGGAGCGACGAGCAGTACTTC. Amino acid sequence: CASSLGQGSDEQYF.

A few counts support this clone. The chain combines TRBV7-9 with TRBJ2-7, with 11 bases that match TRBD1. V lost 2 bases and J lost 3; bases outside the gene matches: 3. In germline, CDR1 is SEHNR, CDR2 FQNEAQ (reference sequence). CDR3 length equals 15 residues. The CDR3 nucleotides read TGTGCCAGCAGCTTATTAGGGACAGGGGGCTACGAGCAGTACTTC. This sequence encodes CASSLLGTGGYEQYF.

The genes are TRBV6-5 and TRBJ2-3, with 10 bases identical to TRBD2. The J segment lost 6 bases and the V segment lost 8 bases, leaving 8 bases of the junction unmatched. Germline V lookup: CDR1 MNHEY, CDR2 SVGAGI. This CDR3 has 14 residues. The CDR3 sequence: CASSLAGDVDTQYF. DNA for the CDR3: TGTGCCAGCTCTCTAGCGGGGGATGTGGATACGCAGTATTTT.

V usage is TRBV29-1 and J usage is TRBJ2-3; 11 bases line up with TRBD2. The ends lost 5 bases at V and 11 bases at J; junction bases unmatched: 9. The germline CDR1 and CDR2 sequences are SQVTM and ANQGSEA. This CDR3 is 13 amino acids long. The CDR3 is CSVPRGLAGEQYF. The CDR3 coding sequence is TGCAGCGTTCCCCGTGGACTAGCGGGCGAGCAGTATTTT.

The chain is built from TRBV7-7 and TRBJ2-5; 8 bases match TRBD1. V lost 4 bases, J lost 2 bases, and 6 bases stayed unmatched. Per the germline V gene, CDR1 is SSHAT and CDR2 is FNYEAQ (reference sequence). The CDR3 runs 15 residues. The CDR3 nucleotides are TGTGCCAGCAGCTCCGGGACAGGTGGACAAGAGACCCAGTACTTC. Encoded protein: CASSSGTGGQETQYF.

The V and J genes are TRBV14 and TRBJ1-2; 9 bases are shared with TRBD1. The germline V gene has CDR1 SGHDN and CDR2 FVKESK. V was pared by 4 bases and J by 5 bases, with 5 bases of the junction left unmatched. This CDR3 has 14 amino acids. The CDR3 DNA follows: TGTGCCAGCAGCCCAGGCGGGACAGGGTATGGCTACACCTTC. Translated, it gives CASSPGGTGYGYTF.

This chain joins TRBV5-4 and TRBJ2-7; D perhaps matches TRBD1 (6 bases). Trimming left V 0 bases short and J 6 bases short, with 16 bases between. Germline lookup yields CDR1 SGHNT and CDR2 YYREEE (reference sequence). This CDR3 spans 15 amino acids. CDR3 DNA sequence: TGTGCCAGCAGCTTGGATCCCCTGGGGGCCATCGAGCAGTACTTC. The encoded protein is CASSLDPLGAIEQYF. Variable domain in full (rest from reference TRBV5-4 and TRBJ2-7): ETGVTQSPTHLIKTRGQQVTLRCSSQSGHNTVSWYQQALGQGPQFIFQYYREEENGRGNFPPRFSGLQFPNYSSELNVNALELDDSALYLCASSLDPLGAIEQYFGPGTRLTVT.

In DNA, the CDR3 is TGCGCCAGCAGTAGAGACAGGGGTAATGAGCAGTTCTTC. It is translated as CASSRDRGNEQFF. The genes are TRBV5-1 and TRBJ2-1; 8 bases agree with TRBD1. CDR1 SGHRS and CDR2 YFSETQ come from the germline V gene. This CDR3 spans 13 amino acids. Trimming took 5 bases from V and 7 from J; bases not matched to a gene: 5.